The sequence of this T cell receptor beta chain was determined in a study of T cells in Graves' hyperthyroidism and ophthalmopathy. V was trimmed by 4 bases and J by 3 bases, leaving 13 bases between them. Germline CDR1 LNHDA, CDR2 SQIVND (reference sequence). This CDR3 is 14 amino acids long. The cohort's ophthalmopathy patients, a group with duration under 3 months, had a Clinical Activity Score of at least 3 and a NOSPECS grade of at least 4. This clonotype occurred a few times. The antigen is unknown. TCR beta CDR3 region amplification was performed from RNA transcripts. The TCR CDR3 first-round RT-PCR relied on the HTBI primer set. TCRdb re-called the multiplex PCR reads through MiXCR, storing one row per CDR3 protein. The table shows about 600,000 distinct CDR3 sequences, with more than 15% occurring only once. Study findings and constraints: Blood also showed most of the thyroid clonotypes that were expanded above 0.001.

V usage is TRBV19 and J usage is TRBJ2-7; possible D gene TRBD1, 6 bases. The sequenced sample consisted of blood. The receptor was derived from a woman in her thirties or forties with Graves' ophthalmopathy. This chain's CDR3 is CASSTGVGYYEQYF. The CDR3 DNA reads TGTGCCAGTAGTACAGGGGTTGGGTACTACGAGCAGTACTTC.